Listed below are T cell receptor beta chains from one sample, sequenced in a study of naive and memory T cell subsets. TCRdb re-called the 5' RACE reads through MiXCR, storing one row per CDR3 protein. The sample yields about 25,000 distinct CDR3 sequences, roughly 25% seen once. These receptors were obtained from a female donor in good health. Both conserved end residues are part of each CDR3. The D gene is left open where the match is weak. Rows may omit the clone size; those that give it use once, few, many or a size class.

j_gene | abundance | d_gene | v_gene | CDR3nt | CDR3aa
TRBJ1-1 | many | . | TRBV12-5 | TGTGCTAGTGGTTTGACTTCTTCCGGGGCTTTCTTT | CASGLTSSGAFF
TRBJ1-5 | . | . | TRBV7-2 | TGTGCCAGCAGCTTGTCCTTGGGTCAGCCCCAGCATTTT | CASSLSLGQPQHF
TRBJ2-7 | many | TRBD2 | TRBV28 | TGTGCCAGCAGTGCGACCTCTATAAGCGGGAGGGTGGGGTACGAGCAGTACTTC | CASSATSISGRVGYEQYF
TRBJ2-7 | . | TRBD2 | TRBV20-1 | TGCAGTGCGCCAGTCCTAGCGGGAGTACGCTACGAGCAGTACTTC | CSAPVLAGVRYEQYF
TRBJ2-3 | . | . | TRBV6-5 | TGTGCCAGCAGTTACGATGGTAGCGGCACAGATACGCAGTATTTT | CASSYDGSGTDTQYF
TRBJ2-7 | few | . | TRBV5-1 | TGCGCCAGCAGCTTGGATAGGGCTAGCTGGTACTTC | CASSLDRASWYF
TRBJ2-5 | . | . | TRBV20-1 | TGCAGTGCTAGAACGGGGACGGAGACCCAGTACTTC | CSARTGTETQYF
TRBJ1-6 | medium-sized | TRBD1 | TRBV20-1 | TGCAGTGCTAGACGACAGGGGGCTGGTAATTCACCCCTCCACTTT | CSARRQGAGNSPLHF
TRBJ2-5 | medium-sized | . | TRBV29-1 | TGCAGCGTTGGGCCGGCAGAAGAGACCCAGTACTTC | CSVGPAEETQYF
TRBJ2-7 | medium-sized | . | TRBV28 | TGTGCCAGCAGTCGCCTGGACGAGTCCCACGAGCAGTACTTC | CASSRLDESHEQYF
TRBJ2-4 | . | TRBD1 | TRBV20-1 | TGCAGTGCTTCGCACGGACAGGGGAACATTCAGTACTTC | CSASHGQGNIQYF
TRBJ2-1 | few | TRBD1 | TRBV6-5 | TGTGCCAGCAGTTACGCTTTGGGACAGGGTATCGGCGAGCAGTTCTTC | CASSYALGQGIGEQFF
TRBJ2-5 | medium-sized | TRBD2 | TRBV7-7 | TGTGCTAGCAGCGCCACCGGGACTAGCGTAGAGACCCAGTACTTC | CASSATGTSVETQYF
TRBJ2-2 | many | TRBD2 | TRBV7-2 | TGTGCCAGCAGCTTAGGGGTCCTAGCGGCCGGGGAGCTGTTTTTT | CASSLGVLAAGELFF
TRBJ2-5 | . | TRBD1 | TRBV9 | TGTGCCAGCAGCGTAGATCCGGGACAGGGTTTACAAGAGACCCAGTACTTC | CASSVDPGQGLQETQYF
TRBJ2-3 | many | TRBD2 | TRBV6-5 | TGTGCCAGCAGTTCCCCGGGAGGGTTGAAGACAGATACGCAGTATTTT | CASSSPGGLKTDTQYF
TRBJ1-2 | . | . | TRBV28 | TGTGCCAGCAGTTTGTGGGGGGTTGAGGATAACTATGGCGACACCTTC | CASSLWGVEDNYGDTF
TRBJ1-2 | . | TRBD1 | TRBV7-2 | TGTGCCAGCAGCGTCCCCTCGGGGACAGGGAGAGGTGGCTACACCTTC | CASSVPSGTGRGGYTF
TRBJ2-3 | few | TRBD1 | TRBV29-1 | TGCAGCGTTGCCGGGACAGGGGCTAGCACAGATACGCAGTATTTT | CSVAGTGASTDTQYF
TRBJ2-7 | . | TRBD1 | TRBV7-9 | TGTGCCAGCAGCTTGGACAGGGAGGAGTACGAGCAGTACTTC | CASSLDREEYEQYF
TRBJ2-3 | . | . | TRBV20-1 | TGCAGTGCCCGATGGGTAGGGGCGCCCACAGATACGCAGTATTTT | CSARWVGAPTDTQYF
TRBJ2-7 | few | TRBD1 | TRBV7-2 | TGTGCCAGCAGCCCCGTGGGACAGGGGTACGAGCAGTACTTC | CASSPVGQGYEQYF
TRBJ1-1 | many | TRBD1 | TRBV29-1 | TGCAGCGGGACAGGGGGCGCGTACACTGAAGCTTTCTTT | CSGTGGAYTEAFF
TRBJ2-2 | many | . | TRBV29-1 | TGCAGCGTTCCTAGGGGACGATCCACATCCGGGGAGCTGTTTTTT | CSVPRGRSTSGELFF
TRBJ1-3 | . | . | TRBV7-9 | TGTGCCAGCAGCCGGAGGGAAGGAAACACCATATATTTT | CASSRREGNTIYF
TRBJ2-5 | few | TRBD1 | TRBV5-1 | TGCGCCAGCAGCTCTGGACAGGGGCCCGGGGAAGAGACCCAGTACTTC | CASSSGQGPGEETQYF
TRBJ1-5 | many | TRBD1 | TRBV20-1 | TGCAGTGCTAGAGATCCGGGACAGGTCCTTTTT | CSARDPGQVLF
TRBJ2-4 | medium-sized | . | TRBV18 | TGTGCCAGCTCACCGAGGGACCTCGAAAACATTCAGTACTTC | CASSPRDLENIQYF
TRBJ2-1 | many | . | TRBV7-9 | TGTGCCAGCAGCTTCGTGTACAATGAGCAGTTCTTC | CASSFVYNEQFF
TRBJ1-5 | . | . | TRBV20-1 | TGCAGTGCGCGGGAGAGTTCCGGGGCGGTTGGCAATCAGCCCCAGCATTTT | CSARESSGAVGNQPQHF
TRBJ1-2 | . | . | TRBV6-5 | TGTGCCAGCAGTCGAATGGGAGCGAACTATGGCTACACCTTC | CASSRMGANYGYTF
TRBJ2-1 | few | TRBD1 | TRBV5-6 | TGTGCCAGCAGCTCGCGACAGGGGGACTACAATGAGCAGTTCTTC | CASSSRQGDYNEQFF
TRBJ2-2 | many | . | TRBV19 | TGTGCCAGTAATGGGGGTTGGGGACTGGCGAACACCGGGGAGCTGTTTTTT | CASNGGWGLANTGELFF
TRBJ1-3 | . | . | TRBV6-1 | TGTGCCAGCAGTGAAGCCCTCGGGGTAACGGGAAACACCATATATTTT | CASSEALGVTGNTIYF
TRBJ2-1 | medium-sized | TRBD2 | TRBV11-3 | TGTGCCAGCAGCTTAGGGCTAGCGGGGAACAATGAGCAGTTCTTC | CASSLGLAGNNEQFF
TRBJ2-1 | . | TRBD2 | TRBV6-5 | TGTGCCAGCACGCGGGAGGGTTACAATGAGCAGTTCTTC | CASTREGYNEQFF
TRBJ2-1 | medium-sized | . | TRBV20-1 | TGCAGTGCTAGTTGGTGGAGATCCTACAATGAGCAGTTCTTC | CSASWWRSYNEQFF
TRBJ2-3 | . | . | TRBV29-1 | TGCAGCGTTGAAGATGGGGGGAGGCTTGGCAGCACAGATACGCAGTATTTT | CSVEDGGRLGSTDTQYF
TRBJ2-7 | . | . | TRBV20-1 | TGCAGTGCTAGAGATGAGACTAAAGATGCCTACGAGCAGTACTTC | CSARDETKDAYEQYF
TRBJ2-1 | many | TRBD1 | TRBV12-3/TRBV12-4 | TGTGCCAGCAGCTCACCGGACAGGGACAATGAGCAGTTCTTC | CASSSPDRDNEQFF